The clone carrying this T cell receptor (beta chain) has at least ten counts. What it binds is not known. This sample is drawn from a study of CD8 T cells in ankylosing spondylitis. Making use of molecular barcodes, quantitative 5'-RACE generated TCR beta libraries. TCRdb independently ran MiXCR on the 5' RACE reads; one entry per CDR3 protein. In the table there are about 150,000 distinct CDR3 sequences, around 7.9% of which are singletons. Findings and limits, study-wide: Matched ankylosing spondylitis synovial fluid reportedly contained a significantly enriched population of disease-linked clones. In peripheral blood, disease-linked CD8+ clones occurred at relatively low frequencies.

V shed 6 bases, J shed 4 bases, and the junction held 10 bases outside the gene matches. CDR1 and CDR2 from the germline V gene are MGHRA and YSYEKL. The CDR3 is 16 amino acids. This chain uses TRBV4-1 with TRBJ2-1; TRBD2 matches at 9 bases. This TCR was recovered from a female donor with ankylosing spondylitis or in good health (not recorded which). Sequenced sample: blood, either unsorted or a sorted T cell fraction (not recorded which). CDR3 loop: CASSPTLAGIYNEQFF. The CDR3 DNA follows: TGCGCCAGCAGTCCTACCCTAGCGGGGATTTACAATGAGCAGTTCTTC.